The 24 T cell receptor beta chains listed next were all sequenced from one sample in a study of shared clonotypes between healthy human individuals. Generated by immunoSEQ multiplex PCR, the TCRdb table keeps only in-frame clones and is missing some. Seen here are about half a million clones, 70% to 80% observed once, and the top ten hold less than 15%. Sequenced material: PBMCs. Every receptor here comes from a woman aged 40-49 years in good health. Some clones in this sample may be carry-over from other donors' samples.

V gene TRBV7-6 combines with J gene TRBJ2-7; the D is unclear. The germline CDR1 and CDR2 sequences are SGHVS and FNYEAQ. V lost 5 bases and J 4 bases, leaving 15 bases between the germline ends. This CDR3 has 14 amino acids. The CDR3 protein is CASSPKVIGYEQYF. CDR3 in DNA: TGTGCCAGCAGCCCCAAGGTTATCGGGTACGAGCAGTACTTC.

The chain uses TRBV7-3 and TRBJ2-7; D is unresolved. V shed 2 bases and J shed 1 base, with 6 bases lying between them. There are 13 residues in the CDR3. CDR1 is SGHTA, CDR2 FQGTGA, per germline. This chain's CDR3 is CASSLVRSYEQYF. For the CDR3, the DNA is TGTGCCAGCAGCTTAGTAAGGTCCTACGAGCAGTACTTC. Combining the CDR3 with reference TRBV7-3 and TRBJ2-7 gives the whole variable domain GAGVSQTPSNKVTEKGKYVELRCDPISGHTALYWYRQSLGQGPEFLIYFQGTGAADDSGLPNDRFFAVRPEGSVSTLKIQRTERGDSAVYLCASSLVRSYEQYFGPGTRLTVT.

This rearrangement joins TRBV27 to TRBJ2-7; D is unclear. The CDR3 has 13 residues. Trimming left V 6 bases short and J 6 bases short, with 15 bases between. Looked up from germline, CDR1 is MNHEY and CDR2 is SMNVEV (reference sequence). The CDR3 coding sequence is TGTGCCAGCAGAGCAGTCACCCTCTCCGAGCAGTACTTC. This gives the protein CASRAVTLSEQYF.

This chain links TRBV7-9 with TRBJ2-7; TRBD1 matches 9 bases. Germline CDR1 SEHNR, CDR2 FQNEAQ (reference sequence). CDR3 size: 14 residues. The V gene end was trimmed by 5 bases and the J gene end by 3 bases; junction bases not matched to a gene: 5. DNA for the CDR3: TGTGCCAGCAGCATGACAGGGGGGATCTACGAGCAGTACTTC. Its protein product is CASSMTGGIYEQYF.

CDR3 in amino acids: CASSLSSNNEQFF. The CDR3 bases are TGTGCCAGCAGTTTAAGTAGTAACAATGAGCAGTTCTTC. J is TRBJ2-1 and V is TRBV27; D unclear. The CDR3 is 13 residues long. Trimming took off 2 bases at V and 5 bases at J, with 7 bases between the two ends. Looked up from germline, CDR1 is MNHEY and CDR2 is SMNVEV (reference sequence).

This sequence joins TRBV9 and TRBJ2-5; D gene uncertain. V was cut by 4 bases and J by 1 base, with 11 bases left in between. The length of the CDR3 is 14 residues. Germline values: CDR1 SGDLS, CDR2 YYNGEE. CDR3 residues: CASSHGRLQETQYF. The CDR3 bases are TGTGCCAGCAGCCACGGGCGTCTCCAAGAGACCCAGTACTTC.

The chain has TRBV28 and TRBJ1-2; 12 nucleotides agree with TRBD1. Germline V gene sequence: CDR1 MDHEN, CDR2 SYDVKM. CDR3 length equals 15 residues. The V gene end was trimmed by 4 bases and the J gene end by 5 bases; junction bases not matched to a gene: 5. CDR3 residues: CASSSPGQGAYGYTF. The CDR3 DNA follows: TGTGCCAGCAGTTCCCCGGGACAGGGGGCGTATGGCTACACCTTC.

The CDR3 DNA reads TGTGCCAGCAGTATGAGCAGGTACTCCTATGGCTACACCTTC. Translated: CASSMSRYSYGYTF. The chain recombines TRBV6-5 with TRBJ1-2; D is unclear. Per the germline V gene, CDR1 is MNHEY and CDR2 is SVGAGI. Trimming removed 5 bases from V and 4 bases from J, with 14 bases in between. This CDR3 spans 14 amino acids.

This rearrangement joins TRBV19 to TRBJ1-3; no clear D. The CDR3 consists of 15 residues. The V gene's germline CDR1 is LNHDA and CDR2 SQIVND (reference sequence). Trimming pared 3 bases from V and 0 bases from J, leaving 9 bases between. CDR3 sequence reads: CASSILVNSGNTIYF. The CDR3 DNA sequence: TGTGCCAGTAGTATCCTCGTGAACTCTGGAAACACCATATATTTT.

The V and J genes are TRBV6-5 and TRBJ2-3, with 9 nucleotides matching TRBD1. Losses at the gene ends were 4 bases for V and 2 bases for J; bases not matched to a gene: 4. This CDR3 contains 15 residues. Germline V gives CDR1 MNHEY, CDR2 SVGAGI. Here the CDR3 DNA reads TGTGCCAGCAGTTCCGGGACAGGGCACACAGATACGCAGTATTTT. This encodes CASSSGTGHTDTQYF.

About this clone: This same CDR3 is encoded by further DNA sequences in the sample. V gene TRBV7-9 combines with J gene TRBJ2-1; D is possibly TRBD1 (5 bases). The V gene lost 3 bases and the J gene lost 4 bases, with 10 bases spanning the gap. This CDR3 spans 14 amino acids. Germline assignment: CDR1 SEHNR and CDR2 FQNEAQ (reference sequence). The CDR3 nucleotides read TGTGCCAGCAGCTTGGACACGGGTTACAATGAGCAGTTCTTC. Translating it yields CASSLDTGYNEQFF.

The chain is built from TRBV7-6 and TRBJ1-2; D call uncertain. Trimming removed 2 bases at V and 8 bases at J, with 12 bases between. This CDR3 comprises 13 residues. Germline loops: CDR1 SGHVS, CDR2 FNYEAQ. The CDR3 bases are TGTGCCAGCAGCTTAATGCCGGCGGAGGGCTACACCTTC. Translated, it gives CASSLMPAEGYTF.

This clone was observed a single time. The rearrangement joins TRBV9 to TRBJ2-5; either TRBD1 or TRBD2 may supply D (5 bases each). The germline V gene has CDR1 SGDLS and CDR2 YYNGEE. The length of the CDR3 is 15 residues. The V gene lost 4 bases and the J gene lost 0 bases, with 13 bases spanning the gap. CDR3 amino acids: CASSTLGAYQETQYF. CDR3 bases: TGTGCCAGCAGCACCCTCGGGGCGTACCAAGAGACCCAGTACTTC.

Comments on this clone: This same CDR3 is encoded by further DNA sequences in the sample. The J gene is TRBJ2-7, the V gene TRBV5-6; TRBD2 aligns across 10 bases. This CDR3 spans 14 amino acids. With V trimmed by 5 bases and J by 3 bases, 5 bases remained unmatched. Per germline, CDR1 SGHDT and CDR2 YYEEEE. As DNA, the CDR3 is TGTGCCAGCAGTGGACTAGCGGCCTTCTACGAGCAGTACTTC. The encoded protein is CASSGLAAFYEQYF.

The gene calls are TRBV4-2 and TRBJ1-1; no reliable D call. Germline-derived CDR1 and CDR2 are LGHNA and YNFKEQ. This CDR3 has 13 amino acids. V was cut by 2 bases and J by 8 bases, with 12 bases left in between. DNA of the CDR3: TGTGCCAGCAGCCAAATGGGCCGTTTAGAAGCTTTCTTT. It codes for CASSQMGRLEAFF.

Written as DNA, the CDR3 is TGTGCCAGCAGCCTGACACTGACGGCCTACGAGCAGTACTTC. It translates to CASSLTLTAYEQYF. This chain uses TRBV6-5 with TRBJ2-7; D is unresolved. V lost 6 bases, J lost 2 bases, and 14 bases lay in between. The CDR3 extends over 14 amino acids. Germline V CDR1 and CDR2: MNHEY, SVGAGI.

This chain uses TRBV11-2 with TRBJ2-7; D is uncertain. Per the germline V gene, CDR1 is SGHAT and CDR2 is FQNNGV. The CDR3 has 15 residues. Trimming pared 5 bases from V and 0 bases from J, leaving 14 bases between. The CDR3: CASSLSALSSYEQYF. CDR3 nucleotides: TGTGCCAGCAGCCTCAGCGCCCTTAGCTCCTACGAGCAGTACTTC.

The gene calls are TRBV2 and TRBJ1-4; maybe TRBD1 (5 bases). The CDR3 has 14 residues. V lost 2 bases to trimming and J lost 8 bases, with 12 bases between them. Looked up from germline, CDR1 is SNHLY and CDR2 is FYNNEI. In nucleotides, the CDR3 is TGTGCCAGCAGTGAAATCACAGGCAGAGAAAAACTGTTTTTT. As protein: CASSEITGREKLFF.

V and J are TRBV18 and TRBJ2-7, with D possibly TRBD1 on 6 matching bases. The germline gives CDR1 KGHSH, CDR2 LQKENI. The CDR3 sequence is 15 residues long. Trimming took off 8 bases at V and 1 base at J, with 18 bases between the two ends. CDR3 region: CASTHRAGESYEQYF. CDR3 bases: TGTGCCAGCACTCATCGGGCAGGGGAATCCTACGAGCAGTACTTC.

This clone showed up just once. The rearrangement uses TRBV5-1 and TRBJ1-4; D might be TRBD1 (6 bases). Trimming pared 0 bases from V and 2 bases from J, leaving 11 bases between. Germline assignment: CDR1 SGHRS and CDR2 YFSETQ. There are 16 residues in the CDR3. In DNA, the CDR3 is TGCGCCAGCAGCTTGGTGGCGGGGGCGACTAATGAAAAACTGTTTTTT. This gives the protein CASSLVAGATNEKLFF.

Concerning this clone itself: A read error may explain this, as a much larger clone is one base away. The chain links TRBV7-8 to TRBJ2-1; TRBD1 or TRBD2 may be the D gene (7 bases each). This CDR3 is 13 amino acids long. Germline CDR1 and CDR2: SGHVS and FQNEAQ. The CDR3 reads CAGSSDRTREQFF. The CDR3 DNA follows: TGTGCCGGCAGCTCGGACAGGACTAGGGAGCAGTTCTTC.

The chain employs TRBV6-5 and TRBJ1-2; TRBD1 is a possible D gene (6 bases). Germline CDR1 reads MNHEY; CDR2 reads SVGAGI. The CDR3 is made up of 12 amino acids. Trimming took off 6 bases at V and 9 bases at J, with 14 bases between the two ends. CDR3: CASSHAGVRYTF. For the CDR3, the DNA is TGTGCCAGCAGCCATGCAGGGGTTCGCTACACCTTC.

This chain connects TRBV2 to TRBJ2-5; 9 bases fit TRBD1. Germline CDR1 reads SNHLY; CDR2 reads FYNNEI. The CDR3 totals 15 residues. J was trimmed by 5 bases and V by 10 bases; bases with no gene match: 14. The CDR3 is CAINGLKTGGETQYF. DNA of the CDR3: TGTGCCATCAACGGATTAAAGACAGGGGGGGAGACCCAGTACTTC. Supplemented by reference TRBV2 and TRBJ2-5, the full variable domain reads EPEVTQTPSHQVTQMGQEVILRCVPISNHLYFYWYRQILGQKVEFLVSFYNNEISEKSEIFDDQFSVERPDGSNFTLKIRSTKLEDSAMYFCAINGLKTGGETQYFGPGTRLLVL.

J is TRBJ1-4 and V is TRBV4-1; D possibly corresponds to TRBD1 (6 bases). V was pared by 0 bases and J by 5 bases, with 10 bases between. The CDR3 runs to 15 residues. Germline V gene data show CDR1 as MGHRA and CDR2 as YSYEKL. CDR3 residues: CASSQENRVNEKLFF. The CDR3 coding sequence is TGCGCCAGCAGCCAAGAGAACAGGGTAAATGAAAAACTGTTTTTT.